The next 8 T cell receptor beta chains were all read from a single sample in a study of cytomegalovirus exposure and HLA in healthy donors. Both 60 Vbeta primers and 13 Jbeta primers went into the PCR. Data came from immunoSEQ multiplex PCR; TCRdb stores just in-frame clones and leaves some out. The sample lists 150,000 to 200,000 clones; approximately 86% were seen once. The sequenced sample was PBMCs. The origin of the receptors is a woman younger than 35 in good health and CMV-seronegative.

The chain has TRBV29-1 and TRBJ2-4; unclear D gene. V was shortened by 3 bases and J by 0 bases, with 12 bases between the two germline ends. CDR1 SQVTM and CDR2 ANQGSEA come from the germline V gene. The CDR3 has 15 residues. CDR3 sequence: CSVEVPVLAKNIQYF. The CDR3 DNA is TGCAGCGTTGAGGTTCCAGTTCTAGCCAAAAACATTCAGTACTTC.

The chain links TRBV5-1 to TRBJ1-1; TRBD1 matches 8 bases. Looked up from germline, CDR1 is SGHRS and CDR2 is YFSETQ. The CDR3 has 15 amino acids. The V and J ends lost 3 bases and 4 bases, in that order; junction bases with no gene match: 8. CDR3 sequence (DNA): TGCGCCAGCAGCTCCGGACAGGGCTCGGGCACTGAAGCTTTCTTT. The encoded protein is CASSSGQGSGTEAFF.

V is TRBV9 and J is TRBJ2-7, with 14 nucleotides matching TRBD2. Germline V CDR1 and CDR2: SGDLS, YYNGEE. The CDR3 extends over 16 amino acids. The J segment lost 5 bases and the V segment lost 0 bases, leaving 4 bases of the junction unmatched. The CDR3 DNA follows: TGTGCCAGCAGCGTAGGACTGGGACTAGCGGGAGACGAGCAGTACTTC. Amino acid sequence: CASSVGLGLAGDEQYF.

This clone came up once. V usage is TRBV5-4 and J usage is TRBJ2-1; TRBD2 matches 12 bases. V shed 1 base and J 12 bases; nucleotides not matched to a gene: 8. The CDR3 is 15 amino acids. CDR1 is SGHNT, CDR2 YYREEE, per germline (reference sequence). CDR3 in DNA: TGTGCCAGCAGCTTGTCTAGCGGGAGGGCCCCATGGCAGTTCTTC. Its protein is CASSLSSGRAPWQFF.

Only a few counts were recorded for this clone. The chain combines TRBV5-6 with TRBJ1-1, with D possibly matching TRBD1 (6 bases). CDR1 and CDR2 from the germline V gene are SGHDT and YYEEEE. Between the trimmed V and J ends, which lost 4 bases and 0 bases, there was a span of 13 bases. The CDR3 spans 15 residues. Here the CDR3 reads CASSRQGRMNTEAFF. The CDR3 nucleotides are TGTGCCAGCAGCAGGCAGGGGCGCATGAACACTGAAGCTTTCTTT.

The chain carries TRBV15 and TRBJ2-3; 14 nucleotides agree with TRBD2. The V gene's germline CDR1 is LNHNV and CDR2 YYDKDF (reference sequence). V trimming: 0 bases; J trimming: 4 bases; junction bases outside the gene matches: 6. The CDR3 covers 18 residues. Here the CDR3 DNA reads TGTGCCACCAGCAGAGAGGGGACTAGCGGGAGTGGGGCAGATACGCAGTATTTT. It specifies CATSREGTSGSGADTQYF.

This clone was detected once. The genes are TRBV5-1 and TRBJ1-2, with D perhaps matching TRBD1 (5 bases). The germline V gene encodes CDR1 SGHRS and CDR2 YFSETQ. CDR3 size: 16 residues. Trimming removed 5 bases from V and 2 bases from J, with 19 bases in between. The CDR3 reads CASRVGTGPLNYGYTF. In DNA, the CDR3 is TGCGCCAGCAGGGTCGGTACAGGTCCTCTCAACTATGGCTACACCTTC.

Only one count was recorded for this clone. This sample includes further DNA sequences coding for the same CDR3. The chain combines TRBV11-2 with TRBJ2-1; possible D gene TRBD2, 7 bases. The CDR3 has 14 amino acids. V was trimmed by 6 bases and J by 6 bases, leaving 15 bases between them. The germline V gene has CDR1 SGHAT and CDR2 FQNNGV. The CDR3 DNA sequence: TGTGCCAGCAGGAGACCCGGGGGGCTCAATGAGCAGTTCTTC. Protein product: CASRRPGGLNEQFF.